A selection of T cell receptor beta chains follows, all from one sample in a study of cytomegalovirus exposure and HLA in healthy donors. Clones were read by immunoSEQ multiplex PCR, and TCRdb kept only the in-frame ones, dropping some. The sample includes about 130,000 clones, 80% of them seen just once. The specimen was PBMCs. These receptors were collected from a young man in good health and CMV-seronegative. Each CDR3 is given with its conserved first and last residue. D genes are given only for firm matches. Not every row has a clone size; where given, it reads once, few, many or a size class.

V gene: TRBV18
clone size: NA
D gene: TRBD1
J gene: TRBJ1-5
CDR3 protein: CASSPATGQGQPQHF
CDR3 DNA: TGTGCCAGCTCACCGGCGACAGGGCAGGGGCAGCCCCAGCATTTT

V gene: TRBV6-5
clone size: few
D gene: TRBD1
J gene: TRBJ2-3
CDR3 protein: CASSSGTGTDTQYF
CDR3 DNA: TGTGCCAGCAGTTCCGGGACAGGCACAGATACGCAGTATTTT

V gene: TRBV7-8
clone size: NA
D gene: TRBD1
J gene: TRBJ2-1
CDR3 protein: CASTSLTGVYNEQFF
CDR3 DNA: TGTGCCAGCACCTCACTGACAGGGGTCTACAATGAGCAGTTCTTC

V gene: TRBV7-7
clone size: few
D gene: NA
J gene: TRBJ2-3
CDR3 protein: CASSQGGDTQYF
CDR3 DNA: TGTGCTAGCTCCCAGGGAGGCGATACGCAGTATTTT

V gene: TRBV28
clone size: NA
D gene: TRBD2
J gene: TRBJ2-1
CDR3 protein: CASSFPGASGSFGRNEQFF
CDR3 DNA: TGTGCCAGCAGTTTCCCCGGGGCTAGCGGGAGTTTTGGGAGGAATGAGCAGTTCTTC

V gene: TRBV5-6
clone size: NA
D gene: NA
J gene: TRBJ1-2
CDR3 protein: CASSLGQPVYGYTF
CDR3 DNA: TGTGCCAGCAGCCTCGGACAGCCCGTTTATGGCTACACCTTC

V gene: TRBV9
clone size: once
D gene: NA
J gene: TRBJ2-7
CDR3 protein: CASSASSDSYEQYF
CDR3 DNA: TGTGCCAGCAGCGCCTCTAGCGATTCCTACGAGCAGTACTTC

V gene: TRBV27
clone size: NA
D gene: NA
J gene: TRBJ1-6
CDR3 protein: CASSLQANSPLHF
CDR3 DNA: TGTGCCAGCAGTTTACAAGCAAATTCACCCCTCCACTTT

V gene: TRBV11-3
clone size: NA
D gene: TRBD1
J gene: TRBJ2-7
CDR3 protein: CASSLGATGPYEQYF
CDR3 DNA: TGTGCCAGCAGCTTAGGGGCGACAGGGCCCTACGAGCAGTACTTC

V gene: TRBV27
clone size: NA
D gene: TRBD2
J gene: TRBJ2-7
CDR3 protein: CASSFRLAGGMPYEQYF
CDR3 DNA: TGTGCCAGCAGTTTCAGACTAGCGGGAGGAATGCCCTACGAGCAGTACTTC

V gene: TRBV30
clone size: many
D gene: NA
J gene: TRBJ1-5
CDR3 protein: CAFHPTAYSNQPQHF
CDR3 DNA: TGTGCCTTCCACCCAACAGCTTATAGCAATCAGCCCCAGCATTTT

V gene: TRBV7-2
clone size: NA
D gene: NA
J gene: TRBJ2-5
CDR3 protein: CASSLEREETQYF
CDR3 DNA: TGTGCCAGCAGCTTAGAACGGGAAGAGACCCAGTACTTC

V gene: TRBV28
clone size: NA
D gene: NA
J gene: TRBJ1-5
CDR3 protein: CASIRDTDQPQHF
CDR3 DNA: TGTGCCAGCATCCGGGACACTGATCAGCCCCAGCATTTT

V gene: TRBV5-1
clone size: NA
D gene: TRBD1
J gene: TRBJ1-6
CDR3 protein: CASSKTTGDNSPLHF
CDR3 DNA: TGCGCCAGCAGCAAAACGACAGGGGATAATTCACCCCTCCACTTT

V gene: TRBV5-1
clone size: few
D gene: TRBD2
J gene: TRBJ2-2
CDR3 protein: CASSLLAGGTGELFF
CDR3 DNA: TGCGCCAGCAGCTTACTAGCGGGAGGGACCGGGGAGCTGTTTTTT

V gene: TRBV10-3
clone size: once
D gene: TRBD1
J gene: TRBJ1-1
CDR3 protein: CAISESDRATEAFF
CDR3 DNA: TGTGCCATCAGTGAGTCAGACAGGGCGACTGAAGCTTTCTTT

V gene: TRBV10-3
clone size: NA
D gene: TRBD2
J gene: TRBJ2-7
CDR3 protein: CAISEWASGTYEQYF
CDR3 DNA: TGTGCCATCAGTGAGTGGGCTAGCGGGACGTACGAGCAGTACTTC

V gene: TRBV30
clone size: NA
D gene: TRBD1
J gene: TRBJ1-2
CDR3 protein: CAWRDTGGAFYGYTF
CDR3 DNA: TGTGCCTGGAGAGACACAGGGGGCGCTTTCTATGGCTACACCTTC

V gene: TRBV5-6
clone size: once
D gene: NA
J gene: TRBJ2-4
CDR3 protein: CASSPGSAKNIQYF
CDR3 DNA: TGTGCCAGCAGCCCGGGGTCTGCCAAAAACATTCAGTACTTC

V gene: TRBV5-5
clone size: NA
D gene: TRBD1
J gene: TRBJ1-5
CDR3 protein: CASSVGQGPNQPQHF
CDR3 DNA: TGTGCCAGCAGCGTCGGACAGGGCCCTAATCAGCCCCAGCATTTT

V gene: TRBV14
clone size: NA
D gene: NA
J gene: TRBJ2-7
CDR3 protein: CASSQGLYYEQYF
CDR3 DNA: TGTGCCAGCAGCCAGGGACTTTACTACGAGCAGTACTTC

V gene: TRBV2
clone size: once
D gene: TRBD1
J gene: TRBJ1-4
CDR3 protein: CASSRQGNYEKLFF
CDR3 DNA: TGTGCCAGCAGCCGACAGGGAAATTACGAAAAACTGTTTTTT

V gene: TRBV7-9
clone size: NA
D gene: NA
J gene: TRBJ2-7
CDR3 protein: CASSLTSWVSYEQYF
CDR3 DNA: TGTGCCAGCAGCTTAACTAGCTGGGTCTCCTACGAGCAGTACTTC

V gene: TRBV7-9
clone size: NA
D gene: TRBD2
J gene: TRBJ2-1
CDR3 protein: CASSLLVLAGANEQFF
CDR3 DNA: TGTGCCAGCAGCTTATTGGTACTAGCGGGAGCCAATGAGCAGTTCTTC

V gene: TRBV9
clone size: NA
D gene: TRBD1
J gene: TRBJ1-5
CDR3 protein: CASSVGQGPGQPQHF
CDR3 DNA: TGTGCCAGCAGCGTAGGACAGGGGCCCGGTCAGCCCCAGCATTTT

V gene: TRBV11-2
clone size: NA
D gene: TRBD2
J gene: TRBJ2-3
CDR3 protein: CASSSLTSGTTDTQYF
CDR3 DNA: TGTGCCAGCAGCTCGTTAACTAGCGGGACAACAGATACGCAGTATTTT

V gene: TRBV27
clone size: NA
D gene: NA
J gene: TRBJ2-7
CDR3 protein: CASSLSPRVRQYF
CDR3 DNA: TGTGCCAGCAGTTTGTCTCCCCGGGTGCGGCAGTACTTC

V gene: TRBV4-3
clone size: few
D gene: TRBD1
J gene: TRBJ1-1
CDR3 protein: CASSRATGENTEAFF
CDR3 DNA: TGCGCCAGCAGCCGAGCAACAGGGGAGAACACTGAAGCTTTCTTT

V gene: TRBV18
clone size: NA
D gene: NA
J gene: TRBJ1-2
CDR3 protein: CASAFSGYGYTF
CDR3 DNA: TGTGCCAGCGCCTTTAGCGGCTATGGCTACACCTTC

V gene: TRBV6-6
clone size: NA
D gene: NA
J gene: TRBJ2-2
CDR3 protein: CASSRLAIGTGELFF
CDR3 DNA: TGTGCCAGCAGTCGCCTAGCGATCGGCACCGGGGAGCTGTTTTTT

V gene: TRBV6-6
clone size: NA
D gene: NA
J gene: TRBJ1-2
CDR3 protein: CASSYVTGPFVYGYTF
CDR3 DNA: TGTGCCAGCAGTTACGTAACAGGGCCCTTCGTCTATGGCTACACCTTC

V gene: TRBV7-2
clone size: NA
D gene: TRBD1
J gene: TRBJ2-7
CDR3 protein: CASRLGQGFDEQYF
CDR3 DNA: TGTGCCAGCAGATTGGGACAGGGTTTCGACGAGCAGTACTTC

V gene: TRBV6-1
clone size: once
D gene: NA
J gene: TRBJ1-1
CDR3 protein: CASSLQQGAGTEAFF
CDR3 DNA: TGTGCCAGCAGCTTACAACAGGGTGCGGGCACTGAAGCTTTCTTT

V gene: TRBV7-9
clone size: once
D gene: NA
J gene: TRBJ1-3
CDR3 protein: CASSIVSGSGNTIYF
CDR3 DNA: TGTGCCAGCAGCATCGTGTCAGGGTCTGGAAACACCATATATTTT

V gene: TRBV6-5
clone size: NA
D gene: NA
J gene: TRBJ2-1
CDR3 protein: CASSPGTGTHEQFF
CDR3 DNA: TGTGCCAGCAGCCCCGGGACTGGGACGCATGAGCAGTTCTTC

V gene: TRBV7-6
clone size: few
D gene: TRBD1
J gene: TRBJ2-1
CDR3 protein: CASSLGQGPRDEQFF
CDR3 DNA: TGTGCCAGCAGCTTAGGACAGGGGCCGCGGGATGAGCAGTTCTTC

V gene: TRBV28
clone size: NA
D gene: NA
J gene: TRBJ1-1
CDR3 protein: CASSSTGATEAFF
CDR3 DNA: TGTGCCAGCAGTTCAACAGGTGCCACTGAAGCTTTCTTT

V gene: TRBV27
clone size: NA
D gene: NA
J gene: TRBJ2-7
CDR3 protein: CASSPRAGDGIGSYEQYF
CDR3 DNA: TGTGCCAGCAGCCCACGGGCAGGGGACGGTATAGGTTCCTACGAGCAGTACTTC

V gene: TRBV27
clone size: NA
D gene: TRBD2
J gene: TRBJ2-4
CDR3 protein: CASSFTSGSRENIQYF
CDR3 DNA: TGTGCCAGCAGTTTCACTAGCGGTAGTCGAGAAAACATTCAGTACTTC

V gene: TRBV20-1
clone size: NA
D gene: NA
J gene: TRBJ2-7
CDR3 protein: CSARFPEEQYF
CDR3 DNA: TGCAGTGCAAGGTTCCCGGAGGAGCAGTACTTC

V gene: TRBV6-5
clone size: few
D gene: NA
J gene: TRBJ1-1
CDR3 protein: CASSYSGRGNTEAFF
CDR3 DNA: TGTGCCAGCAGTTACTCGGGTAGGGGGAACACTGAAGCTTTCTTT

V gene: TRBV30
clone size: once
D gene: NA
J gene: TRBJ1-2
CDR3 protein: CAWRVTGAYGYTF
CDR3 DNA: TGTGCCTGGAGGGTGACAGGCGCCTATGGCTACACCTTC

V gene: TRBV30
clone size: NA
D gene: TRBD2
J gene: TRBJ2-1
CDR3 protein: CAWTSGRKNEQFF
CDR3 DNA: TGTGCCTGGACAAGCGGGAGGAAGAATGAGCAGTTCTTC

V gene: TRBV6-6
clone size: few
D gene: NA
J gene: TRBJ1-1
CDR3 protein: CATQPGRAEAFF
CDR3 DNA: TGTGCCACCCAGCCGGGTCGGGCTGAAGCTTTCTTT

V gene: TRBV5-1
clone size: NA
D gene: NA
J gene: TRBJ2-7
CDR3 protein: CASSFQGSGEQYF
CDR3 DNA: TGCGCCAGCAGCTTCCAGGGGTCGGGCGAGCAGTACTTC

V gene: TRBV5-1
clone size: NA
D gene: NA
J gene: TRBJ1-1
CDR3 protein: CASSLASRETEAFF
CDR3 DNA: TGCGCCAGCAGCTTGGCCTCGAGGGAAACTGAAGCTTTCTTT

V gene: TRBV5-1
clone size: once
D gene: NA
J gene: TRBJ2-7
CDR3 protein: CASRVGAGEPYEQYF
CDR3 DNA: TGCGCCAGCAGGGTTGGGGCAGGGGAACCCTACGAGCAGTACTTC

V gene: TRBV5-3
clone size: NA
D gene: NA
J gene: TRBJ2-2
CDR3 protein: CARSLKRANTGELFF
CDR3 DNA: TGTGCCAGAAGCCTGAAGCGGGCTAACACCGGGGAGCTGTTTTTT

V gene: TRBV7-9
clone size: NA
D gene: NA
J gene: TRBJ1-2
CDR3 protein: CASNPPLGGKGYGYTF
CDR3 DNA: TGTGCCAGCAACCCTCCATTGGGGGGGAAAGGCTATGGCTACACCTTC

V gene: TRBV5-1
clone size: NA
D gene: NA
J gene: TRBJ2-2
CDR3 protein: CASSLVATTGELFF
CDR3 DNA: TGCGCCAGCAGCTTGGTTGCTACGACCGGGGAGCTGTTTTTT

V gene: TRBV5-1
clone size: NA
D gene: TRBD1
J gene: TRBJ1-2
CDR3 protein: CASSPGQGIDGYTF
CDR3 DNA: TGCGCCAGCAGCCCGGGACAGGGAATCGATGGCTACACCTTC

V gene: TRBV5-1
clone size: NA
D gene: TRBD2
J gene: TRBJ2-1
CDR3 protein: CASSLSLAGAGEQFF
CDR3 DNA: TGCGCCAGCAGCTTGAGCCTAGCGGGAGCCGGTGAGCAGTTCTTC

V gene: TRBV14
clone size: NA
D gene: TRBD1
J gene: TRBJ1-5
CDR3 protein: CASSPPGQGRGNQPQHF
CDR3 DNA: TGTGCCAGCAGCCCTCCGGGACAGGGGCGAGGCAATCAGCCCCAGCATTTT

V gene: TRBV19
clone size: NA
D gene: NA
J gene: TRBJ1-2
CDR3 protein: CASNPGTNNYGYTF
CDR3 DNA: TGTGCCAGTAACCCCGGGACAAATAACTATGGCTACACCTTC

V gene: TRBV7-9
clone size: once
D gene: TRBD1
J gene: TRBJ1-2
CDR3 protein: CASSSTGGDGYTF
CDR3 DNA: TGTGCCAGCAGCTCAACAGGGGGCGATGGCTACACCTTC